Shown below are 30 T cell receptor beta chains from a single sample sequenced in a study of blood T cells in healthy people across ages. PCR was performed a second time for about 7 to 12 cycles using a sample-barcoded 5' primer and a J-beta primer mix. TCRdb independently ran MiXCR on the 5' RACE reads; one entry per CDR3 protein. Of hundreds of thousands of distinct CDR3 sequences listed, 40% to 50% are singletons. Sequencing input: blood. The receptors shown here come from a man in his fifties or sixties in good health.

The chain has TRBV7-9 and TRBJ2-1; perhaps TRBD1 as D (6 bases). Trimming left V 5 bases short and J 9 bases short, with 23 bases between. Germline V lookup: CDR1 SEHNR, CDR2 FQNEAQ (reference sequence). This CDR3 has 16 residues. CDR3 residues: CASSTLRVGAFAEQFF. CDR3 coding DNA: TGTGCCAGCAGCACCCTGCGGGTGGGGGCTTTTGCTGAGCAGTTCTTC.

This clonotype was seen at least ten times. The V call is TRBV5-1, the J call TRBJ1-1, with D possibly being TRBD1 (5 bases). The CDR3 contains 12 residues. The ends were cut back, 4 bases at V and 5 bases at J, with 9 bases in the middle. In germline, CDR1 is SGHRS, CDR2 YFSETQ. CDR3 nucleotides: TGCGCCAGCAGCATTGGGGGGACTGAAGCTTTCTTT. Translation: CASSIGGTEAFF. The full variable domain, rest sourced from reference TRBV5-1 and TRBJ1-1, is KAGVTQTPRYLIKTRGQQVTLSCSPISGHRSVSWYQQTPGQGLQFLFEYFSETQRNKGNFPGRFSGRQFSNSRSEMNVSTLELGDSALYLCASSIGGTEAFFGQGTRLTVV.

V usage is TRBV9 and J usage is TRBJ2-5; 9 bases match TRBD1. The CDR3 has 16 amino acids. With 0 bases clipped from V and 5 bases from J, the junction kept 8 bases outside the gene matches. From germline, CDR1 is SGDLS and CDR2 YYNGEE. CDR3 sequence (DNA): TGTGCCAGCAGCGTAGACACAGGGGGCGAAGGGGAGACCCAGTACTTC. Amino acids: CASSVDTGGEGETQYF.

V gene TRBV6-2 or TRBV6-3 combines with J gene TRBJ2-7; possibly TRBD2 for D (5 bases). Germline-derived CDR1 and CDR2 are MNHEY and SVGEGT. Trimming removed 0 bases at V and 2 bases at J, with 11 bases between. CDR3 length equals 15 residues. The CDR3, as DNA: TGTGCCAGCAGTTACTCGCTAGCTCCCGCCTACGAGCAGTACTTC. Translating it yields CASSYSLAPAYEQYF.

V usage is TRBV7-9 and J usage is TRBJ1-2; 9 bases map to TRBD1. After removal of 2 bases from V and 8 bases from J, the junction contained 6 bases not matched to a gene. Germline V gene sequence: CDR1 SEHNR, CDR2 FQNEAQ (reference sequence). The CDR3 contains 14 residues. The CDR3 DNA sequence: TGTGCCAGCAGCTTAACAGGGGGCAGTGTCGGCTACACCTTC. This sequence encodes CASSLTGGSVGYTF.

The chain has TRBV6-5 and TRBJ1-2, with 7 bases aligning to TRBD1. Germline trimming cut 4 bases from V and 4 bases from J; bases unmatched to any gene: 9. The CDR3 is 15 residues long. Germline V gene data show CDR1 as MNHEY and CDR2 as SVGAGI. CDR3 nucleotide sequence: TGTGCCAGCAGTTCCACTGCGGACAGGTTCTATGGCTACACCTTC. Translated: CASSSTADRFYGYTF.

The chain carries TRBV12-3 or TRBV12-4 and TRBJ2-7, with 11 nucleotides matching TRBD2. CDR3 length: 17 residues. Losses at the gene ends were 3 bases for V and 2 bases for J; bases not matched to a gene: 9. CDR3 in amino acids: CASSFSGTSGLTYEQYF. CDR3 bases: TGTGCCAGCAGTTTCTCCGGGACTAGCGGACTTACCTACGAGCAGTACTTC.

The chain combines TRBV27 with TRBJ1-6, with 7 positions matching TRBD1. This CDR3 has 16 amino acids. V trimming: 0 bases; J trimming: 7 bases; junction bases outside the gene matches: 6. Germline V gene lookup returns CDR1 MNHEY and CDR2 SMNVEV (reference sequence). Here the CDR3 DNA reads TGTGCCAGCAGTTTATCGCCCCAGGGGGGGAATTCACCCCTCCACTTT. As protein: CASSLSPQGGNSPLHF.

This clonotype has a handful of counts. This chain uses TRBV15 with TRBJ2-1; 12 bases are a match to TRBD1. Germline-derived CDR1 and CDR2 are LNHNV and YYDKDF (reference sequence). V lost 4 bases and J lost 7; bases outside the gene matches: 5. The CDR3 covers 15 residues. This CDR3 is CATSNRDRGLNEQFF. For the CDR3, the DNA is TGTGCCACCAGCAACCGGGACAGGGGGCTGAATGAGCAGTTCTTC. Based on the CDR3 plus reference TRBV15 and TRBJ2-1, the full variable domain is DAMVIQNPRYQVTQFGKPVTLSCSQTLNHNVMYWYQQKSSQAPKLLFHYYDKDFNNEADTPDNFQSRRPNTSFCFLDIRSPGLGDTAMYLCATSNRDRGLNEQFFGPGTRLTVL.

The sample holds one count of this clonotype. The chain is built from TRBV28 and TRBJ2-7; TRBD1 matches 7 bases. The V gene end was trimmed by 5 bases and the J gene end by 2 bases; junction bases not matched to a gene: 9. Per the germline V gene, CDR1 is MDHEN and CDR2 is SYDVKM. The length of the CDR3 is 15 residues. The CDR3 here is CASSRPGQSTYEQYF. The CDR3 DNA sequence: TGTGCCAGCAGTCGTCCGGGACAGTCGACCTACGAGCAGTACTTC.

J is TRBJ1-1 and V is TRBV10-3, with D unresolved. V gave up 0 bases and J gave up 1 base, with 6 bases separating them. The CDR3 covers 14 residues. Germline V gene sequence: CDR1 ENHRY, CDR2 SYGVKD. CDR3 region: CAISESGQNTEAFF. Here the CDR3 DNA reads TGTGCCATCAGTGAGTCAGGCCAGAACACTGAAGCTTTCTTT.

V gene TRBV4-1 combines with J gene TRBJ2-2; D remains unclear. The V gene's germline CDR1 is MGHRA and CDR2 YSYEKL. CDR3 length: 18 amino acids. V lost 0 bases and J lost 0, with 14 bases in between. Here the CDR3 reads CASSQDQILDANTGELFF. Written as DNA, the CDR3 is TGCGCCAGCAGCCAAGATCAGATATTGGACGCGAACACCGGGGAGCTGTTTTTT.

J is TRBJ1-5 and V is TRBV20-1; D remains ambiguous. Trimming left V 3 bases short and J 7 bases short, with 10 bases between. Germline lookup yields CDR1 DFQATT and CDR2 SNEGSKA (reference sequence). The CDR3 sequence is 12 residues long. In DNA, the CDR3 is TGCAGTGCTAGGGCGGGGAGCCAGCCCCAGCATTTT. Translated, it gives CSARAGSQPQHF.

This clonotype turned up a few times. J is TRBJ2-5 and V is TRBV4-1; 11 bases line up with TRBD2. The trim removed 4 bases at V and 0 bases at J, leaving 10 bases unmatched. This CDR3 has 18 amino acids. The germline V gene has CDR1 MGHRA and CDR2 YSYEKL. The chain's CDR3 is CASSRPGLADMYQETQYF. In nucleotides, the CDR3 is TGCGCCAGCAGCCGCCCGGGACTAGCGGATATGTACCAAGAGACCCAGTACTTC.

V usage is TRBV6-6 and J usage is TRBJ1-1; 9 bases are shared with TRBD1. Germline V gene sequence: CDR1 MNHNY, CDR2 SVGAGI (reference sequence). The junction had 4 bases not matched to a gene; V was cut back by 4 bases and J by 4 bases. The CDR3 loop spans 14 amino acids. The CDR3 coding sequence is TGTGCCAGCAGTTCCGGACAGGGGATCACTGAAGCTTTCTTT. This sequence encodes CASSSGQGITEAFF.

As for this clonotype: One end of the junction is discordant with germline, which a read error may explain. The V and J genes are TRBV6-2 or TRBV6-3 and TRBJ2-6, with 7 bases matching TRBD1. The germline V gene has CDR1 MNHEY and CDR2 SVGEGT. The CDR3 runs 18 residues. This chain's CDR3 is CASSSTGDTLSRANVLTF. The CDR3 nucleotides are TGTGCCAGCAGTTCTACAGGGGACACCCTCTCTAGGGCCAACGTCCTGACTTTC.

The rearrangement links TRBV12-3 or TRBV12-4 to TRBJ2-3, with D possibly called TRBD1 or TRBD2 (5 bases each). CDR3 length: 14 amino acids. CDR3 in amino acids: CVQPWGEKRGTQYF. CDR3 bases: TGTGTCCAGCCGTGGGGAGAAAAGAGGGGTACGCAGTATTTT.

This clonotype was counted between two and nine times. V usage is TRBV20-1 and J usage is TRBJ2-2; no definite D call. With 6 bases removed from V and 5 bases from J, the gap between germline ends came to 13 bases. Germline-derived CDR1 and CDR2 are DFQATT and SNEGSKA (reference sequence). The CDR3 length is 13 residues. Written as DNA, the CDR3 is TGCAGTGCGCCTCCCAGTGGGACCGGGGAGCTGTTTTTT. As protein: CSAPPSGTGELFF.

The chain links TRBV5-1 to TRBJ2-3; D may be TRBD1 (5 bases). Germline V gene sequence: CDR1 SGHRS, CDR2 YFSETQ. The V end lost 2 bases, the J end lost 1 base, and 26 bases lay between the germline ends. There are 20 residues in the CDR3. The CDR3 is CASSLSLLPTGPRGTDTQYF. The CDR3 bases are TGCGCCAGCAGCTTAAGCCTCCTACCTACAGGCCCTCGGGGCACAGATACGCAGTATTTT.

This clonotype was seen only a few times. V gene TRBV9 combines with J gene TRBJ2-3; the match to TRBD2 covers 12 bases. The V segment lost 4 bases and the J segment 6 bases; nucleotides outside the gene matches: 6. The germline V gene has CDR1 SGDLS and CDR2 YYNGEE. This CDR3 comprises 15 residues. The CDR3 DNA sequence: TGTGCCAGCAGCCCTTGGACTAGCGGGGCTGATACGCAGTATTTT. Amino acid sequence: CASSPWTSGADTQYF. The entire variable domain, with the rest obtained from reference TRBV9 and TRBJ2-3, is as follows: DSGVTQTPKHLITATGQRVTLRCSPRSGDLSVYWYQQSLDQGLQFLIQYYNGEERAKGNILERFSAQQFPDLHSELNLSSLELGDSALYFCASSPWTSGADTQYFGPGTRLTVL.

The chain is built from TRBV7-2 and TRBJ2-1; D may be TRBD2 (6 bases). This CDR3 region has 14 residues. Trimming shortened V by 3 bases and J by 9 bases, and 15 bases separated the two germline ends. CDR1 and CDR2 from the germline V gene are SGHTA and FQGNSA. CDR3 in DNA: TGTGCCAGCAGCTTCCCGACTAGTTCGGGTGAGCAGTTCTTC. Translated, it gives CASSFPTSSGEQFF. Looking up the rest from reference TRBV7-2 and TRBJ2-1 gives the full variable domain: GAGVSQSPSNKVTEKGKDVELRCDPISGHTALYWYRQSLGQGLEFLIYFQGNSAPDKSGLPSDRFSAERTGGSVSTLTIQRTQQEDSAVYLCASSFPTSSGEQFFGPGTRLTVL.

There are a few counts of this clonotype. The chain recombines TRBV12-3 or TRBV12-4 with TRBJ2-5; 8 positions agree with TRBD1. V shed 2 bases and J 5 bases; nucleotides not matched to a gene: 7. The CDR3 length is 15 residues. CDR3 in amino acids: CASSLRTGNVETQYF. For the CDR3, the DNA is TGTGCCAGCAGTTTAAGGACAGGGAACGTGGAGACCCAGTACTTC.

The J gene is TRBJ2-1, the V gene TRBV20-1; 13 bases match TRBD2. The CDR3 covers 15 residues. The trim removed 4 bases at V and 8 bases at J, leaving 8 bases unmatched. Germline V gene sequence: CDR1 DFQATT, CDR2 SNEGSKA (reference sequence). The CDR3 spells CSAKSGTSGIHEQFF. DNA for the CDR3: TGCAGTGCTAAGAGCGGGACTAGCGGGATACATGAGCAGTTCTTC.

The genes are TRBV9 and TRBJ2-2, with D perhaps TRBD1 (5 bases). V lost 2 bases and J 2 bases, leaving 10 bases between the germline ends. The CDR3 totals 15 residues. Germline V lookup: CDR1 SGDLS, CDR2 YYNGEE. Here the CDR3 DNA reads TGTGCCAGCAGCGTCGGGTGGACAAACACCGGGGAGCTGTTTTTT. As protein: CASSVGWTNTGELFF.

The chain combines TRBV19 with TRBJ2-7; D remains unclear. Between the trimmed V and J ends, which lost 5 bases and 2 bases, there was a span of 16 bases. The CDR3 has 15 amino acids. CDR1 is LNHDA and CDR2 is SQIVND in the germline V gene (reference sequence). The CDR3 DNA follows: TGTGCCAGTAGTTCAGCAGAGGACCGAGCCTACGAGCAGTACTTC. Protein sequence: CASSSAEDRAYEQYF. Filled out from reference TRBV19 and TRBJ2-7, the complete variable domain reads DGGITQSPKYLFRKEGQNVTLSCEQNLNHDAMYWYRQDPGQGLRLIYYSQIVNDFQKGDIAEGYSVSREKKESFPLTVTSAQKNPTAFYLCASSSAEDRAYEQYFGPGTRLTVT.

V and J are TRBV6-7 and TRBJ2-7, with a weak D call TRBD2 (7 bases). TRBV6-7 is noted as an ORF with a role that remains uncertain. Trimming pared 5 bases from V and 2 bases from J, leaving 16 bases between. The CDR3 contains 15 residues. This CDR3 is CASSRIRGGPYEQYF. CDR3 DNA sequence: TGTGCCAGCAGTCGAATCAGGGGAGGGCCCTACGAGCAGTACTTC.

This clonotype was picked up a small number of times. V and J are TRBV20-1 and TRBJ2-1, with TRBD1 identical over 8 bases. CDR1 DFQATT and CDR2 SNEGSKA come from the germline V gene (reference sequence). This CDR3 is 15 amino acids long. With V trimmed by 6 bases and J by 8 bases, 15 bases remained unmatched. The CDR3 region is CSATAGTGPPYEQFF. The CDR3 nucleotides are TGCAGTGCAACCGCCGGGACAGGTCCTCCGTATGAGCAGTTCTTC.

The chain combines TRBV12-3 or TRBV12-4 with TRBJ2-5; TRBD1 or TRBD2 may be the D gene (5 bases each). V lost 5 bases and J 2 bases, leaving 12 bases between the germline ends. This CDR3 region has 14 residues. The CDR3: CASSPLGAQETQYF. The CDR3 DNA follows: TGTGCCAGCAGTCCACTAGGGGCGCAAGAGACCCAGTACTTC.

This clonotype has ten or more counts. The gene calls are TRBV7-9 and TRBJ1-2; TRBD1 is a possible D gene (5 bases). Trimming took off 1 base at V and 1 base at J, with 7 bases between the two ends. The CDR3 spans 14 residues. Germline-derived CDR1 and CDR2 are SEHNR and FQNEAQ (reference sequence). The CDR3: CASSLVGVNYGYTF. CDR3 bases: TGTGCCAGCAGCTTAGTGGGGGTTAACTATGGCTACACCTTC.

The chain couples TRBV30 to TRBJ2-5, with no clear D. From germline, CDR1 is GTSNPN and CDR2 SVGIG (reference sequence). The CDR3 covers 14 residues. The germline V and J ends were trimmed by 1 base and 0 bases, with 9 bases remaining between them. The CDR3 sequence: CAWSGPRYQETQYF. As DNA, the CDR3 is TGTGCCTGGAGTGGCCCCAGATACCAAGAGACCCAGTACTTC.